This entry features one T cell receptor beta chain sequence. Its target is not known. This sample was included in a study of T cells expressing NK-cell markers. Broader study findings: The study found dominant NKG2C+ clonotypes at roughly 1.0-7.5% of CD8+ T cells in about six donors.

The germline V gene has CDR1 SGHVS and CDR2 FNYEAQ. The CDR3 is 12 residues long. For each CDR3 protein, TCRdb gives one entry from its re-call of the 5' RACE reads, without DNA. The listing records approximately 550,000 distinct CDR3 sequences. The V gene is TRBV7-6, the J gene TRBJ2-1; as DNA is missing, the TRBD1 call by TCRdb cannot be tested. Material for sequencing was blood T cells: a sorted CD56 or NKG2C T cell subset, CD4+ or CD8+ T cells, or bulk PBMC T cells (not recorded which). The TCR sequence derives from a young man in good health. The CDR3 sequence is CASSLGAFEQFF.